This T cell receptor beta chain is from a study of neurological immune-mediated disorders. Study at large: Multiple sclerosis patients (n of about 34) included around 30 with relapsing-remitting and 3 with secondary progressive disease. Notes on the study in general: HTLV-1-associated myelopathy showed the most TCR clonal expansion; multiple sclerosis the least, below healthy controls.

Each TCR transcript was tagged with a 10-nucleotide random UMI during 5'RACE. TCRdb redid the calling of the 5' RACE reads with MiXCR, one entry per CDR3 protein. The sample records some 66,000 distinct CDR3 sequences, more than 3.5% being singletons. This clonotype was detected many times. What it binds is unknown. Trimming removed 5 bases from V and 6 bases from J, with 10 bases in between. CDR1 and CDR2 (germline): MNHEY, SVGEGT. This CDR3 has 12 amino acids. The source of this sequence is a man in his forties or fifties with multiple sclerosis. Sequencing input: PBMCs. This chain links TRBV6-2 or TRBV6-3 with TRBJ1-1; tentative D call: TRBD1 (5 bases). The CDR3 bases are TGTGCCAGCAGTCGAACAGGACCTGAAGCTTTCTTT. Translation gives CASSRTGPEAFF.